Below, 3 T cell receptor beta chains from the same sample are listed, as sequenced in a study of Ad26.COV2.S vaccination and SARS-CoV-2 variants. Sequenced by immunoSEQ multiplex PCR; TCRdb stores in-frame clones only, minus some. This repertoire shows 350,000 to 500,000 clones, roughly 90% found once; its top ten account for 9% to 15%. Treatment: some 20 received Ad26.COV2.S at low or high dose, single or two shots; several received placebo; per-sample allocation not given. Specimens were obtained on day 63 following the first vaccine or placebo injection. Sequenced here: peripheral blood, sampled in a trial of Ad26.COV2.S vaccine versus placebo. The receptors stem from a person aged 18-65 years who received the Ad26.COV2.S COVID-19 vaccine or a placebo.

The rearrangement uses TRBV24-1 and TRBJ2-7; 10 bases match TRBD2. The germline CDR1 and CDR2 sequences are KGHDR and SFDVKD. The CDR3 is made up of 14 amino acids. CDR3 nucleotides: TGTGTCTACTTGGGTACTAGCGGGACCTACGAGCAGTACTTC. It translates to CVYLGTSGTYEQYF.

This clone was found a few times. This chain links TRBV7-9 with TRBJ1-5; D might be TRBD1 (5 bases). Germline V gene sequence: CDR1 SEHNR, CDR2 FQNEAQ (reference sequence). Trimming stripped 5 bases from V and 5 bases from J, with 13 bases between. This CDR3 has 14 residues. The CDR3 region is CASSPGKADQPQHF. CDR3 nucleotides: TGTGCCAGCAGCCCAGGGAAAGCAGATCAGCCCCAGCATTTT.

The genes are TRBV7-8 and TRBJ2-7, with 11 bases identical to TRBD2. Trimming removed 0 bases from V and 0 bases from J; junction bases left unmatched: 13. The CDR3 is 20 residues long. Germline V gives CDR1 SGHVS, CDR2 FQNEAQ. CDR3: CASSLATLLAGGDYSYEQYF. CDR3 nucleotide sequence: TGTGCCAGCAGCTTAGCAACCCTCCTAGCGGGAGGTGACTACTCCTACGAGCAGTACTTC. Full variable domain (rest looked up from reference TRBV7-8 and TRBJ2-7): GAGVSQSPRYKVAKRGQDVALRCDPISGHVSLFWYQQALGQGPEFLTYFQNEAQLDKSGLPSDRFFAERPEGSVSTLKIQRTQQEDSAVYLCASSLATLLAGGDYSYEQYFGPGTRLTVT.